The following is a T cell receptor beta chain sequence with its context. Its antigen is unidentified. Libraries were prepared by immunoSEQ multiplex PCR; TCRdb keeps only in-frame clonotypes and omits some of them. The sample lists about 90,000 clones, around 90% occurring once. This sample is drawn from a study of identifying expanded T cells in peripheral blood. Healthy donors had no documented immune events, such as infections, while sampled. Study outcomes and limitations: Differentially abundant clones: about 1.2 between replicates, 16.4 at around 14 days, 19 to 20 at four. Across healthy donors, higher total template counts meant significantly greater roughly two-week count variance.

The sequence was collected from a person between 18 and 75 years old in good health. The sequencing sample was made of blood.

CDR3 residues: CASSFQTSGKATEQYF. The CDR3 region has the DNA TGTGCCAGCAGCTTCCAGACTAGCGGGAAGGCTACAGAGCAGTACTTC. This rearrangement joins TRBV7-9 to TRBJ2-7, with 11 bases that match TRBD2. Germline V lookup: CDR1 SEHNR, CDR2 FQNEAQ (reference sequence). Trimming at V came to 3 bases and at J to 7 bases, leaving 11 bases not matched to a gene. CDR3 size: 16 residues.